These 26 T cell receptor beta chains share one sample of origin, sequenced in a study of blood T cell repertoires in COVID-19. This table comes from immunoSEQ multiplex PCR, and its TCRdb copy is limited to in-frame clones, with some not included. The sample comprises approximately 270,000 clones, 70% to 90% of which are singletons, and 3.5% to 5.5% rests with the top ten. The specimen was PBMCs or T cells enriched from blood (not recorded which). These TCRs come from a woman aged 25-40 years who had recovered from COVID-19.

The chain employs TRBV6-5 and TRBJ1-1; 7 nucleotides align to TRBD1. From germline, CDR1 is MNHEY and CDR2 SVGAGI. CDR3 size: 14 residues. With 5 bases clipped from V and 10 bases from J, the junction kept 13 bases outside the gene matches. For the CDR3, the DNA is TGTGCCAGCAGTAGGGGACAGCCTGGCGATGCAGCTTTCTTT. Translation gives CASSRGQPGDAAFF.

J is TRBJ2-2 and V is TRBV7-3; 13 bases map to TRBD2. Germline CDR1 is SGHTA and CDR2 is FQGTGA. This CDR3 spans 16 amino acids. V gave up 5 bases and J gave up 2 bases; unmatched junction bases: 2. CDR3 region: CASSPGLAGNTGELFF. In nucleotides, the CDR3 is TGTGCCAGCAGCCCGGGACTAGCGGGAAACACCGGGGAGCTGTTTTTT.

The rearrangement uses TRBV7-9 and TRBJ2-7, with TRBD2 as a possible D gene (5 bases). V was cut by 5 bases and J by 7 bases, with 15 bases left in between. CDR1 and CDR2 from the germline V gene are SEHNR and FQNEAQ (reference sequence). The CDR3 consists of 13 residues. This CDR3 reads CASSPPGTREQYF. CDR3 nucleotides: TGTGCCAGCAGCCCTCCGGGAACACGAGAGCAGTACTTC.

The rearrangement joins TRBV30 to TRBJ2-4; tentative D call: TRBD2 (6 bases). There are 19 residues in the CDR3. Germline V gene sequence: CDR1 GTSNPN, CDR2 SVGIG (reference sequence). Trimming left V 2 bases short and J 3 bases short, with 26 bases between. This CDR3 is CAWSTSGTQFRFGKNIQYF. The CDR3 DNA follows: TGTGCCTGGAGTACCTCCGGGACTCAGTTCAGGTTTGGCAAAAACATTCAGTACTTC.

The chain combines TRBV15 with TRBJ1-1; D gene uncertain. The V gene's germline CDR1 is LNHNV and CDR2 YYDKDF (reference sequence). The V end was cut by 0 bases, the J end by 5 bases, with 7 bases between. The CDR3 is 13 residues long. The CDR3 region has the DNA TGTGCCACCAGCAGAGAATCCAATACTGAAGCTTTCTTT. As protein: CATSRESNTEAFF.

The rearrangement links TRBV25-1 to TRBJ1-1, with D uncertain. This CDR3 has 11 residues. Trimming stripped 5 bases from V and 5 bases from J, with 6 bases between. The germline gives CDR1 MGHDK, CDR2 SYGVNS. The CDR3 DNA is TGTGCCAGCAGTTTGCAGACTGAAGCTTTCTTT. Translating it yields CASSLQTEAFF. Looking up the rest from reference TRBV25-1 and TRBJ1-1 gives the full variable domain: EADIYQTPRYLVIGTGKKITLECSQTMGHDKMYWYQQDPGMELHLIHYSYGVNSTEKGDLSSESTVSRIRTEHFPLTLESARPSHTSQYLCASSLQTEAFFGQGTRLTVV.

This chain connects TRBV2 to TRBJ1-2; D remains unclear. CDR3 length: 13 amino acids. The germline gives CDR1 SNHLY, CDR2 FYNNEI. V lost 6 bases, J lost 7 bases, and 15 bases lay in between. This CDR3 is CASSGMPLGGYTF. In nucleotides, the CDR3 is TGTGCCAGCAGCGGGATGCCTTTGGGTGGCTACACCTTC. The full variable domain, in which reference TRBV2 and TRBJ1-2 provide the parts outside the CDR3, is EPEVTQTPSHQVTQMGQEVILRCVPISNHLYFYWYRQILGQKVEFLVSFYNNEISEKSEIFDDQFSVERPDGSNFTLKIRSTKLEDSAMYFCASSGMPLGGYTFGSGTRLTVV.

By its share, this clone is medium-sized. This sequence joins TRBV27 and TRBJ1-5; D is unresolved. Per the germline V gene, CDR1 is MNHEY and CDR2 is SMNVEV (reference sequence). This CDR3 is 15 amino acids long. Trimming took off 2 bases at V and 2 bases at J, with 10 bases between the two ends. CDR3 DNA: TGTGCCAGCAGTTTAGGGCAATCGGGCAATCAGCCCCAGCATTTT. Its protein is CASSLGQSGNQPQHF.

J is TRBJ2-7 and V is TRBV3-1 (or the pseudogene TRBV3-2); 9 bases match TRBD2. The V segment lost 4 bases and the J segment 5 bases; nucleotides outside the gene matches: 9. Germline assignment: CDR1 LGHDT and CDR2 YNNKEL (reference sequence). This CDR3 comprises 15 residues. The CDR3 coding sequence is TGTGCCAGCAGCCCGGGACTAGCTTCGGGAAACGAGCAGTACTTC. It encodes CASSPGLASGNEQYF.

The chain combines TRBV7-2 with TRBJ2-3; 7 bases are a match to TRBD1. The CDR3 length is 17 residues. CDR1 is SGHTA and CDR2 is FQGNSA in the germline V gene. With 1 base clipped from V and 4 bases from J, the junction kept 11 bases outside the gene matches. The CDR3 nucleotides read TGTGCCAGCAGCTTAGAACTTTGGCAGGGGGTAGCAGATACGCAGTATTTT. It yields the protein CASSLELWQGVADTQYF.

There are a few counts of this clone. The V call is TRBV6-4, the J call TRBJ2-1, with D perhaps matching TRBD2 (5 bases). Trimming stripped 2 bases from V and 5 bases from J, with 16 bases between. The germline CDR1 and CDR2 sequences are MRHNA and SNTAGT. This CDR3 has 16 residues. DNA for the CDR3: TGTGCCAGCAGTGACGACACTAGAAGTGCACACAATGAGCAGTTCTTC. It translates to CASSDDTRSAHNEQFF.

There are a few counts of this clone. The chain links TRBV7-8 to TRBJ1-3; a possible D gene is TRBD1 (5 bases). This CDR3 is built from 17 residues. Deletions cut 5 bases from V and 1 base from J, with 18 bases between. CDR1 and CDR2 from the germline V gene are SGHVS and FQNEAQ. CDR3 DNA sequence: TGTGCCAGCAGCCCCTCTCCCCCTGGGGCATCTGGAAACACCATATATTTT. It is translated as CASSPSPPGASGNTIYF.

The chain carries TRBV24-1 and TRBJ2-1; TRBD1 matches 7 bases. J was trimmed by 3 bases and V by 5 bases; bases with no gene match: 0. CDR3 length: 13 amino acids. CDR1 is KGHDR, CDR2 SFDVKD, per germline. The CDR3 DNA reads as TGTGCCACCAGTGGACAGGGCTACAATGAGCAGTTCTTC. Translation: CATSGQGYNEQFF.

The chain has TRBV27 and TRBJ1-1, with 12 bases fitting TRBD1. The CDR3 is 16 residues long. Per the germline V gene, CDR1 is MNHEY and CDR2 is SMNVEV (reference sequence). Trimming at V came to 8 bases and at J to 10 bases, leaving 17 bases not matched to a gene. CDR3 amino acids: CASRTLAGQGAKGAFF. In DNA form, the CDR3 reads TGTGCCAGCCGGACTCTTGCGGGACAGGGGGCCAAGGGAGCTTTCTTT.

The chain couples TRBV28 to TRBJ2-2, with 9 nucleotides matching TRBD1. J was trimmed by 8 bases and V by 6 bases; bases with no gene match: 4. Germline V lookup: CDR1 MDHEN, CDR2 SYDVKM. The CDR3 length is 13 residues. The CDR3 is CASRQGARGELFF. The CDR3 nucleotides read TGTGCCAGCAGACAGGGGGCACGAGGGGAGCTGTTTTTT.

This clone is a singleton in its sample. The chain uses TRBV28 and TRBJ1-2; 8 bases map to TRBD1. The CDR3 length is 14 residues. The V and J ends lost 10 bases and 4 bases, in that order; junction bases with no gene match: 11. Looked up from germline, CDR1 is MDHEN and CDR2 is SYDVKM. CDR3 coding DNA: TGTGCCACCAACGATCCAGGGGGCAGCTATGGCTACACCTTC. Its protein product is CATNDPGGSYGYTF.

The rearrangement links TRBV15 to TRBJ1-2; D unresolved. V lost 3 bases to trimming and J lost 1 base, with 3 bases between them. Per germline, CDR1 LNHNV and CDR2 YYDKDF (reference sequence). The CDR3 consists of 12 residues. The CDR3 region is CATSSLNYGYTF. CDR3 bases: TGTGCCACCAGCAGTCTTAACTATGGCTACACCTTC.

This chain connects TRBV21-1 to TRBJ1-1; TRBD1, as called in the table, went unchecked against the DNA. TRBV21-1 corresponds to a pseudogene. CDR3 length: 16 amino acids. CDR3 nucleotide sequence: TGTGCCAGCAGCCGTCAAAGGCCCAGACAATACCTTGAAGCTTTCTTT. It codes for CASSRQRPRQYLEAFF.

This rearrangement joins TRBV18 to TRBJ2-6; D is possibly TRBD2 (5 bases). Trimming stripped 3 bases from V and 0 bases from J, with 9 bases between. CDR1 is KGHSH and CDR2 is LQKENI in the germline V gene. There are 16 residues in the CDR3. CDR3 amino acids: CASSPRVSSGANVLTF. The CDR3 bases are TGTGCCAGCTCACCGCGGGTAAGCTCTGGGGCCAACGTCCTGACTTTC.

The sample holds a few counts of this clone. The chain recombines TRBV10-1 with TRBJ1-1; the match to TRBD1 covers 7 bases. V shed 11 bases, J shed 3 bases, and the junction held 9 bases outside the gene matches. Germline V gene data show CDR1 as WNHNN and CDR2 as SYGVQD (reference sequence). CDR3 length equals 13 residues. CDR3 nucleotides: TGCGCCCGCCGAAGACAGGGCCACACTGAAGCTTTCTTT. Encoded protein: CARRRQGHTEAFF.

V usage is TRBV20-1 and J usage is TRBJ2-1; D not resolved. Germline V gives CDR1 DFQATT, CDR2 SNEGSKA (reference sequence). The CDR3 runs to 10 residues. The V end lost 7 bases, the J end lost 7 bases, and 8 bases lay between the germline ends. Here the CDR3 reads CSVAVNEQFF. The CDR3 bases are TGCAGTGTGGCGGTGAATGAGCAGTTCTTC.

The chain links TRBV6-5 to TRBJ2-1; 12 positions agree with TRBD1. CDR1 is MNHEY and CDR2 is SVGAGI in the germline V gene. The CDR3 sequence is 15 residues long. With 4 bases clipped from V and 7 bases from J, the junction kept 5 bases outside the gene matches. The CDR3 DNA sequence: TGTGCCAGCAGTTCGTGGGACAGGGGGCTTAATGAGCAGTTCTTC. Its translation: CASSSWDRGLNEQFF.

The chain uses TRBV7-2 and TRBJ2-7; D is perhaps TRBD2 (6 bases). This CDR3 has 14 amino acids. The germline V gene encodes CDR1 SGHTA and CDR2 FQGNSA. The V end was cut by 3 bases, the J end by 0 bases, with 9 bases between. In DNA, the CDR3 is TGTGCCAGCAGCTTGGGCGGGGCCTCCTACGAGCAGTACTTC. It is translated as CASSLGGASYEQYF.

The V gene is TRBV6-1, the J gene TRBJ1-6; tentative D call: TRBD1 (6 bases). Trimming took 1 base from V and 5 from J, leaving 15 bases between them. The CDR3 consists of 17 residues. Germline CDR1 MNHNS, CDR2 SASEGT. The CDR3 loop reads CASSEVFRGMDNSPLHF. The CDR3 DNA reads TGTGCCAGCAGTGAAGTTTTTAGGGGGATGGATAATTCACCCCTCCACTTT.

This clone was seen a few times. The chain combines TRBV29-1 with TRBJ1-3; tentatively, D is TRBD1 (5 bases). V dropped 4 bases and J dropped 0 bases, with 10 bases sitting between them. Germline V gene data show CDR1 as SQVTM and CDR2 as ANQGSEA. This CDR3 is 14 amino acids long. CDR3 sequence (DNA): TGCAGCGTTGGGGCGGGACCCTCTGGAAACACCATATATTTT. As protein: CSVGAGPSGNTIYF.

This chain connects TRBV27 to TRBJ1-1; D not certain. V was cut by 5 bases and J by 5 bases, with 18 bases left in between. Germline-derived CDR1 and CDR2 are MNHEY and SMNVEV (reference sequence). The CDR3 spans 15 residues. Written as DNA, the CDR3 is TGTGCCAGCAGTCCAAGCGGTGGGCGTGGAACTGAAGCTTTCTTT. Translating gives CASSPSGGRGTEAFF.